These 10 T cell receptor beta chains share one sample of origin, sequenced in a study of T cells in Graves' hyperthyroidism and ophthalmopathy. TCR beta CDR3 regions were amplified from RNA. When the TCR CDR3 underwent first-round RT-PCR, the HTBI primer set was used. TCRdb analysed the multiplex PCR reads with MiXCR anew, one entry per CDR3 protein. This table holds around 300,000 distinct CDR3 sequences, over 11% found once. The sequencing sample was made of blood. Source of these receptors: a young woman with Graves' hyperthyroidism.

The sample holds a few counts of this clonotype. The rearrangement uses TRBV12-3 or TRBV12-4 and TRBJ2-2; maybe TRBD1 (6 bases). There are 16 residues in the CDR3. Trimming took 8 bases from V and 3 from J, leaving 19 bases between them. DNA of the CDR3: TGTGCCAGCCAAATGGGGTACAGGGCGGACACCGGGGAGCTGTTTTTT. It specifies CASQMGYRADTGELFF.

This clonotype has a handful of counts. The V and J genes are TRBV6-1 and TRBJ1-2; D is ambiguous. Germline CDR1 reads MNHNS; CDR2 reads SASEGT. The CDR3 loop spans 13 amino acids. Trimming removed 6 bases at V and 4 bases at J, with 12 bases between. The CDR3 coding sequence is TGTGCCAGCAGATCGGACCAAAGCTATGGCTACACCTTC. It is translated as CASRSDQSYGYTF.

Ten or more counts support this clonotype. The gene calls are TRBV12-3 or TRBV12-4 and TRBJ2-3; possible D gene TRBD2, 6 bases. This CDR3 comprises 13 residues. Trimming shortened V by 6 bases and J by 7 bases, and 14 bases separated the two germline ends. This chain's CDR3 is CASSLGGLNTQYF. The DNA for the CDR3 is TGTGCCAGCAGCCTCGGGGGACTGAATACGCAGTATTTT.

In this sample, this clonotype turned up many times. The rearrangement links TRBV12-3 or TRBV12-4 to TRBJ1-2; 7 bases agree with TRBD1. V shed 5 bases, J shed 5 bases, and the junction held 5 bases outside the gene matches. The CDR3 spans 13 residues. Here the CDR3 reads CASSTTTGYGYTF. The CDR3 DNA follows: TGTGCCAGCAGTACCACGACAGGGTATGGCTACACCTTC.

A word on this clonotype: The CDR3 does not close with the conserved phenylalanine or tryptophan, likely indicating a read error. This chain joins TRBV6-1 and TRBJ1-5; unclear D gene. The CDR3 has 14 residues. Per germline, CDR1 MNHNS and CDR2 SASEGT. Trimming removed 11 bases from V and 9 bases from J, with 23 bases in between. This chain's CDR3 is CASTKALNSGPQHL. As DNA, the CDR3 is TGTGCCTCCACTAAGGCACTCAACAGCGGGCCCCAGCATCTT.

In this sample, this clonotype turned up many times. This rearrangement joins TRBV7-3 to TRBJ2-7; D gene unclear. The V end lost 4 bases, the J end lost 0 bases, and 16 bases lay between the germline ends. The CDR3 spans 16 residues. Germline-derived CDR1 and CDR2 are SGHTA and FQGTGA. CDR3 amino acids: CASSSHYTPSSYEQYF. The CDR3 region has the DNA TGTGCCAGCAGCTCCCACTATACTCCCAGCTCCTACGAGCAGTACTTC. Variable domain in full (rest from reference TRBV7-3 and TRBJ2-7): GAGVSQTPSNKVTEKGKYVELRCDPISGHTALYWYRQSLGQGPEFLIYFQGTGAADDSGLPNDRFFAVRPEGSVSTLKIQRTERGDSAVYLCASSSHYTPSSYEQYFGPGTRLTVT.

The chain recombines TRBV11-2 with TRBJ1-1, with D unclear. Germline assignment: CDR1 SGHAT and CDR2 FQNNGV. The CDR3 runs 13 residues. Trimming cost V 2 bases and J 7 bases, with 11 bases left between them. As DNA, the CDR3 is TGTGCCAGCAGCTTAAGTGGGTCGGGTGAAGCTTTCTTT. It yields the protein CASSLSGSGEAFF.

As concerns this clonotype: Just one base apart from a much larger clone, this may be a read error. V is TRBV7-2 and J is TRBJ2-4; 10 bases align to TRBD1. The CDR3 sequence is 16 residues long. Germline V gene data show CDR1 as SGHTA and CDR2 as FQGNSA. After removal of 5 bases from V and 5 bases from J, the junction contained 9 bases not matched to a gene. CDR3 DNA: TGTGCCAGCAGCCCGACAGGGGGCGCATCCCAAAACATTCAGTACTTC. It specifies CASSPTGGASQNIQYF.

The sample holds a few counts of this clonotype. The V and J genes are TRBV5-5 and TRBJ2-4; tentative D call: TRBD1 (6 bases). Germline lookup yields CDR1 SGHKS and CDR2 YYEKEE (reference sequence). Deletions cut 9 bases from V and 3 bases from J, with 19 bases between. The CDR3 length is 15 residues. The CDR3 bases are TGTGCCACCAAACTCCAGTGGGGGCACAAAAACATTCAGTACTTC. Protein sequence: CATKLQWGHKNIQYF.

The CDR3 DNA sequence: TGCGCCAGCAGCTTGGTTGGGGGACAGGTTATCAATGAGCAGTTCTTC. Encoded protein: CASSLVGGQVINEQFF. The V gene is TRBV5-1, the J gene TRBJ2-1; 8 bases line up with TRBD1. From germline, CDR1 is SGHRS and CDR2 YFSETQ. Germline trimming cut 0 bases from V and 6 bases from J; bases unmatched to any gene: 8. This CDR3 is built from 16 residues.